These 3 T cell receptor beta chains came from one sample sequenced in a study of human T cells and chemical hapten exposure. Time point meaning: pre-sensitization, week 0. The treatment: therapeutic diphenylcyclopropenone sensitization with weekly scalp DPC. One entry per CDR3 protein results from TCRdb running MiXCR on the RACE reads. This table has tens of thousands of distinct CDR3 sequences, around 13% appearing once. Sequenced here: whole blood, sampled in connection with sensitization to the hapten diphenylcyclopropenone (DPC). These TCRs come from a woman aged 50 to 60 with alopecia areata. Some clones in this sample may be carry-over from other donors' samples.

The CDR3 region is CASRFTLFGTSGACAANEQFF. DNA for the CDR3: TGTGCAAGTCGCTTTACTTTATTCGGGACTAGCGGGGCTTGCGCAGCAAATGAGCAGTTCTTC. J is TRBJ2-1 and V is TRBV12-2; the DNA was not compared with TRBD2, the D call given in the table. TRBV12-2 is a recognized pseudogene. The CDR3 spans 21 residues.

This rearrangement joins TRBV5-1 to TRBJ2-4, with TRBD1 matching 9 bases. V dropped 0 bases and J dropped 1; count of bases not matched to a gene: 2. CDR3 length: 16 amino acids. The germline V gene encodes CDR1 SGHRS and CDR2 YFSETQ. The CDR3 region is CASSLAQGAAKNIQYF. Here the CDR3 DNA reads TGCGCCAGCAGCTTGGCACAGGGGGCGGCCAAAAACATTCAGTACTTC.

V gene TRBV27 combines with J gene TRBJ2-7; TRBD2 might be the D (6 bases). CDR1 and CDR2 from the germline V gene are MNHEY and SMNVEV (reference sequence). The V gene lost 3 bases and the J gene lost 2 bases, with 17 bases spanning the gap. CDR3 length: 16 residues. The CDR3 spells CASSFRSGLATYEQYF. CDR3 DNA sequence: TGTGCCAGCAGTTTCCGGTCCGGGCTAGCGACCTACGAGCAGTACTTC.